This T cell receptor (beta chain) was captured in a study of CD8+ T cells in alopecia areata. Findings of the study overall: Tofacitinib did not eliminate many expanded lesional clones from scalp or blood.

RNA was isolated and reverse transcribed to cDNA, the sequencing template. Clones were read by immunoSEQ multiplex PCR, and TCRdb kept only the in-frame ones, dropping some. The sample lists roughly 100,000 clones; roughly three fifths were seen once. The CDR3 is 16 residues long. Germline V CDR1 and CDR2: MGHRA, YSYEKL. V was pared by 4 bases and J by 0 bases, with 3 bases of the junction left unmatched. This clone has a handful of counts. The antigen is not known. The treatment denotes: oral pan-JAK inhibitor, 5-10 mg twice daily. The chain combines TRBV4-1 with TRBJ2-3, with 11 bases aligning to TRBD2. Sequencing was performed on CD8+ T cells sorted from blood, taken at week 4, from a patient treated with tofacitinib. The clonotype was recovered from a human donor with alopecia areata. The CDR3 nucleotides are TGCGCCAGCAGCCTACTAGCGGGGGCGAGCACAGATACGCAGTATTTT. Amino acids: CASSLLAGASTDTQYF.